This TCR beta chain came from a study of cytotoxic CD8 clonotypes in ibrutinib-treated CLL. Profiling relied on immunoSEQ multiplex PCR, and the TCRdb table lists in-frame clones only, not all of them. The sample has more than 200,000 clones; more than 75% are singletons. V was clipped by 4 bases and J by 4 bases; unmatched bases: 6. Germline V lookup: CDR1 MGHRA, CDR2 YSYEKL. The CDR3 totals 15 residues. This clonotype was sampled from a human donor with chronic lymphocytic leukemia. The chain combines TRBV4-1 with TRBJ2-5; 10 positions match TRBD2. The sample in question was PBMCs, obtained after 12 months of ibrutinib treatment. Here the CDR3 reads CASSRIAGGGETQYF. The CDR3 bases are TGCGCCAGCAGCCGTATAGCGGGGGGCGGAGAGACCCAGTACTTC.